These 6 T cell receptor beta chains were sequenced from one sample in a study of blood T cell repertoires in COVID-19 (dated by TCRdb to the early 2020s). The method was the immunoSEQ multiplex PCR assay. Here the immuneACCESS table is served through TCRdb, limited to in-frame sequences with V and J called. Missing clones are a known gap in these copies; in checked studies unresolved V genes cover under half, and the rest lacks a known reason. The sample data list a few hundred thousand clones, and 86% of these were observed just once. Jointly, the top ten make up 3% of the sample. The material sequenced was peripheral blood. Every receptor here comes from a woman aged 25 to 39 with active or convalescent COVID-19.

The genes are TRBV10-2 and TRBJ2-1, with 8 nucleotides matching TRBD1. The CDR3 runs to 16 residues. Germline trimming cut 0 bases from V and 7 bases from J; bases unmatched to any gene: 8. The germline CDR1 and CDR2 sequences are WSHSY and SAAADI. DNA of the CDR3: TGCGCCAGCAGTGAGTCGAGGACAGGGTCGGGTAATGAGCAGTTCTTC. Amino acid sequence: CASSESRTGSGNEQFF.

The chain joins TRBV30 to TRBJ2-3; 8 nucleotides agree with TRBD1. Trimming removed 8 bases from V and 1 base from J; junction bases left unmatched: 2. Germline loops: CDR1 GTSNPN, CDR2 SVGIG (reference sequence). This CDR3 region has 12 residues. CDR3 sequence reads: CAEDRGTDTQYF. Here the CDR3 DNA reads TGTGCCGAGGACAGGGGCACAGATACGCAGTATTTT.

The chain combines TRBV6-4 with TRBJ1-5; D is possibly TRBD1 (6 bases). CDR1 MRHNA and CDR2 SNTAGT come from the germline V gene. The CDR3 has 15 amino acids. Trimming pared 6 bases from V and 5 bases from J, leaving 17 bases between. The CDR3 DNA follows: TGTGCCAGCAGGAGGGGGTACACCAGAGATCAGCCCCAGCATTTT. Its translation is CASRRGYTRDQPQHF.

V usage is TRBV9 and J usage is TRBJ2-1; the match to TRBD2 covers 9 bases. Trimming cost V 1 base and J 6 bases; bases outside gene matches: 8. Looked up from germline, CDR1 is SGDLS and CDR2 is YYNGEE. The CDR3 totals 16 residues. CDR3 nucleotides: TGTGCCAGCAGCGTAACGAGCGGGGGGACAATCAATGAGCAGTTCTTC. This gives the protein CASSVTSGGTINEQFF.

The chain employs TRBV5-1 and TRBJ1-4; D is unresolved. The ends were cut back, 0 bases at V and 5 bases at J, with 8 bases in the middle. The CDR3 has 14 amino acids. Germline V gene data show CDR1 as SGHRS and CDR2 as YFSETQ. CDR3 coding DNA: TGCGCCAGCAGCTTGGGGGCCTTGAATGAAAAACTGTTTTTT. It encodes CASSLGALNEKLFF.

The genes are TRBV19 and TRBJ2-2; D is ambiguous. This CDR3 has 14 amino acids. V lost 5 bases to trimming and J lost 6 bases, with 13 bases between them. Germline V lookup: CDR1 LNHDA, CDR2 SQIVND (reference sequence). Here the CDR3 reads CASSAPGLSGELFF. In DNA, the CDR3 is TGTGCCAGTAGTGCCCCGGGTTTATCCGGGGAGCTGTTTTTT. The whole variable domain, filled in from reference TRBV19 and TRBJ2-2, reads DGGITQSPKYLFRKEGQNVTLSCEQNLNHDAMYWYRQDPGQGLRLIYYSQIVNDFQKGDIAEGYSVSREKKESFPLTVTSAQKNPTAFYLCASSAPGLSGELFFGEGSRLTVL.